Below, one T cell receptor beta chain is given with its context. Its antigen is undetermined. The record originates from a study of hypomethylating agent response in myelodysplastic syndrome. Overall study results and limits: The MDS versus healthy comparison may be affected by non-age-matched controls.

Germline V gene sequence: CDR1 SGHAT, CDR2 FQNNGV. CDR3 size: 15 residues. V lost 5 bases and J lost 8; bases outside the gene matches: 10. Only in-frame clones appear in the TCRdb table, and some are missing; sequencing was by immunoSEQ multiplex PCR. The sample includes some 4,500 clones, roughly four fifths of them seen just once. The TCR sequence derives from a human donor with myelodysplastic syndrome. The gene calls are TRBV11-2 and TRBJ1-4; 8 nucleotides agree with TRBD1. The material sequenced was bone marrow, taken before or after starting hypomethylating agent treatment for myelodysplastic syndrome (not recorded which). CDR3 nucleotide sequence: TGTGCCAGCAGCCAACAGGGGGGAGGAAGCGAAAAACTGTTTTTT. Protein product: CASSQQGGGSEKLFF.